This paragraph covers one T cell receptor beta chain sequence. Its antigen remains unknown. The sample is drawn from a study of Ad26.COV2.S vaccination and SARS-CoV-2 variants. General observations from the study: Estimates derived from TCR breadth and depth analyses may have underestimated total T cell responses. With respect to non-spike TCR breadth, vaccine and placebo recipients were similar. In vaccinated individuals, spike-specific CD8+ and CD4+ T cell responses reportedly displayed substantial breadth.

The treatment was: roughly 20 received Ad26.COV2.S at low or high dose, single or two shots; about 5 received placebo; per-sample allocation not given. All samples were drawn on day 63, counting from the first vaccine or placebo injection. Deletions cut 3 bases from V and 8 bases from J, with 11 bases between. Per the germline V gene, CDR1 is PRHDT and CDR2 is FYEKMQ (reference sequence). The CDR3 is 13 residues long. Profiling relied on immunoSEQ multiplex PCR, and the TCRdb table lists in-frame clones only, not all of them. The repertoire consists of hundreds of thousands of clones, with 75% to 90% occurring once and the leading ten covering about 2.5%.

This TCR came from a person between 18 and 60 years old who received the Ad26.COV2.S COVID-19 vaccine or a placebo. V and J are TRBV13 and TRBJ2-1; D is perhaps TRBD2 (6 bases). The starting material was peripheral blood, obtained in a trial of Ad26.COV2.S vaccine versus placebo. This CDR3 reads CASSFPTSYEQFF. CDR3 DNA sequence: TGTGCCAGCAGCTTCCCAACTAGCTATGAGCAGTTCTTC. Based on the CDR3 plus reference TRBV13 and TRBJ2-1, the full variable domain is AAGVIQSPRHLIKEKRETATLKCYPIPRHDTVYWYQQGPGQDPQFLISFYEKMQSDKGSIPDRFSAQQFSDYHSELNMSSLELGDSALYFCASSFPTSYEQFFGPGTRLTVL.